This TCR beta chain was sequenced during a study of T-cell memory formation after mild COVID-19. Overall study results and limits: Clones contracting day 15 to 85 were balanced CD4/CD8; later expanders leaned CD4+. That cross-reactive memory joined was suggested by some responding clones appearing in pre-infection memory.

This clonotype was picked up a small number of times. Its antigen is unknown. cDNA libraries for TCR alpha and TCR beta, carrying sample barcodes and UMIs, came from 5'RACE with constant-segment primers. One entry per CDR3 protein results from TCRdb running MiXCR on the 5' RACE reads. This repertoire shows under 450,000 distinct CDR3 sequences, 23% found once; its top ten account for 10% to 15%. V was trimmed by 2 bases and J by 5 bases, leaving 20 bases between them. The CDR3 sequence is 17 residues long. Germline CDR1 SGHNT, CDR2 YYREEE (reference sequence). V and J are TRBV5-4 and TRBJ2-1, with D perhaps given as TRBD1 or TRBD2 (5 bases each). The specimen was PBMCs or a T cell subset sorted from them (not recorded which). The receptor comes from an adult woman who had mild COVID-19 (a few samples of this study predate the infection). Cell type and time point are not known. For the CDR3, the DNA is TGTGCCAGCAGCTTCGTCCCTGGGACCAACCTGAACAATGAGCAGTTCTTC. It is translated as CASSFVPGTNLNNEQFF.